The clone carrying this TCR beta chain was seen only once. As yet, its antigen is unknown. These data come from a study of cytomegalovirus exposure and HLA in healthy donors. Findings and limits, study-wide: In an earlier analysis, productive rearrangement rates for most beta V segments clustered near 90% or 30%. TCR beta chains associated with HLA were, in a later analysis, more clonally expanded than equally common others. TRBV6-2, TRBV6-3 and other indistinguishable V segments were excluded. The study designated 150 or so TCR beta chains cytomegalovirus-associated.

PCR used 60 Vbeta primers and 13 Jbeta primers. Sequencing was performed with immunoSEQ multiplex PCR; in TCRdb, only in-frame clones are kept and a portion is missing. The sample has approximately 150,000 clones, 75% seen once. Trimming removed 7 bases at V and 2 bases at J, with 6 bases between. Germline CDR1 is MNHGY and CDR2 is SAAAGT. This CDR3 comprises 11 residues. Material: PBMCs. The TCR comes from a man aged 18 to 30 in good health and CMV-seropositive. The chain employs TRBV6-8 and TRBJ2-7, with D possibly being TRBD2 (5 bases). The CDR3 reads CASKRPYEQYF. The CDR3 nucleotides are TGTGCCAGCAAGCGGCCCTACGAGCAGTACTTC.